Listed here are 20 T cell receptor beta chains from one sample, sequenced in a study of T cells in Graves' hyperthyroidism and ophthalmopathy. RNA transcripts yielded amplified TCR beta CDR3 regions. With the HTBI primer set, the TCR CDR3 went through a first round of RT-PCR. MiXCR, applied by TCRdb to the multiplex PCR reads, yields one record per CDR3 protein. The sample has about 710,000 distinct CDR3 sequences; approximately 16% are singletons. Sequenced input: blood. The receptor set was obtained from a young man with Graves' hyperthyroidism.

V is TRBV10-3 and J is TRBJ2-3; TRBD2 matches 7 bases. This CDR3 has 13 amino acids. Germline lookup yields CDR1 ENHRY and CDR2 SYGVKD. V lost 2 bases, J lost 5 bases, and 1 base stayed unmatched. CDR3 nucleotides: TGTGCCATCAGTGAGGTAGCGGGAGATACGCAGTATTTT. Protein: CAISEVAGDTQYF.

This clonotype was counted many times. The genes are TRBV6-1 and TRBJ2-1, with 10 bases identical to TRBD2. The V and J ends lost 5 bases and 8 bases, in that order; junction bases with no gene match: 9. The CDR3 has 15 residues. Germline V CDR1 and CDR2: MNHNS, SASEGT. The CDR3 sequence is CASSWTSGVWDEQFF. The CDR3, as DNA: TGTGCCAGCAGTTGGACTAGCGGAGTGTGGGATGAGCAGTTCTTC.

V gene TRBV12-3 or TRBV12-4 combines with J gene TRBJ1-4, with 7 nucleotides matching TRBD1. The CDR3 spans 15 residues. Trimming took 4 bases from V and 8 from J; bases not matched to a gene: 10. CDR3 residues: CASSSRQGRREKLFF. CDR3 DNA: TGTGCCAGCAGTTCAAGACAGGGCCGGCGGGAAAAACTGTTTTTT.

CDR3 DNA: TGTGCCAGCAGCTTACTTTCGGGAAGCACCGGGGAGCTGTTTTTT. This encodes CASSLLSGSTGELFF. The chain joins TRBV7-3 to TRBJ2-2; tentative D call: TRBD2 (5 bases). Germline V gene data show CDR1 as SGHTA and CDR2 as FQGTGA. The CDR3 runs to 15 residues. Trimming took off 2 bases at V and 4 bases at J, with 11 bases between the two ends.

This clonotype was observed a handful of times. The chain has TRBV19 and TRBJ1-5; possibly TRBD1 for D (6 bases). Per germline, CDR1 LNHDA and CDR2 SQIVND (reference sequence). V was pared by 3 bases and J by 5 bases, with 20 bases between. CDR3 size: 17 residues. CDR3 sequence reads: CASSMGGGRGPDQPQHF. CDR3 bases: TGTGCCAGTAGTATGGGGGGGGGCCGGGGGCCTGATCAGCCCCAGCATTTT.

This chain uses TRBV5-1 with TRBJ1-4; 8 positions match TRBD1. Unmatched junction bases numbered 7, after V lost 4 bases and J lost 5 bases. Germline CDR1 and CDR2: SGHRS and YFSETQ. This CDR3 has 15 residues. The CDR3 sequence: CASSARQGKNEKLFF. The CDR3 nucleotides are TGCGCCAGCAGCGCCCGACAGGGGAAGAATGAAAAACTGTTTTTT. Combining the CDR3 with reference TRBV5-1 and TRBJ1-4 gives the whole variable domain KAGVTQTPRYLIKTRGQQVTLSCSPISGHRSVSWYQQTPGQGLQFLFEYFSETQRNKGNFPGRFSGRQFSNSRSEMNVSTLELGDSALYLCASSARQGKNEKLFFGSGTQLSVL.

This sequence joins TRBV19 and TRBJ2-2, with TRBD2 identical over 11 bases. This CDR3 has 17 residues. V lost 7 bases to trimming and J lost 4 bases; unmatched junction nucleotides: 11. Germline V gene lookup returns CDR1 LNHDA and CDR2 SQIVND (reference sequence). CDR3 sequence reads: CASNRIAGGPSTGELFF. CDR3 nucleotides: TGTGCCAGTAACCGCATAGCGGGAGGGCCTAGCACCGGGGAGCTGTTTTTT.

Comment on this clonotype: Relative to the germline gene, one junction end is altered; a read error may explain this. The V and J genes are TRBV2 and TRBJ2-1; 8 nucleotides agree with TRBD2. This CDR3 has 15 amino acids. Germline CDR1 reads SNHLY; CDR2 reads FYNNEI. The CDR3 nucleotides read TGTGCCAGCAGACTCACTAGCGGAGCCTACAGTGAGCAGTTCTTC. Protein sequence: CASRLTSGAYSEQFF.

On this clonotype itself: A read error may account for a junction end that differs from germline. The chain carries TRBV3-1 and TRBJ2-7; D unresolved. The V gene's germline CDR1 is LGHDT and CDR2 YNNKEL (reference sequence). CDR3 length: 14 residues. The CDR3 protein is CASGQDLSTYEQYF. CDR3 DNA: TGTGCCAGCGGCCAAGATCTCTCCACCTACGAGCAGTACTTC.

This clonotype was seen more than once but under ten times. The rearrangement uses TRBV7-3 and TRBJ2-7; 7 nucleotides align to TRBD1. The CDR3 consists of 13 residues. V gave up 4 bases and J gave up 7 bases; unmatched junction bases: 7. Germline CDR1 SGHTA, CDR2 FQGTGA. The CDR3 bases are TGTGCCAGCAGCTCTGCACAGGGGAGTGAGCAGTACTTC. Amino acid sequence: CASSSAQGSEQYF.

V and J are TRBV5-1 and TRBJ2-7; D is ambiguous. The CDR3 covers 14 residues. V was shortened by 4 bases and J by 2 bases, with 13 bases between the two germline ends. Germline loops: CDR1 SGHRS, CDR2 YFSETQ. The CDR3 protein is CASSPPYGAYEQYF. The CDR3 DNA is TGCGCCAGCAGCCCCCCGTACGGAGCCTACGAGCAGTACTTC.

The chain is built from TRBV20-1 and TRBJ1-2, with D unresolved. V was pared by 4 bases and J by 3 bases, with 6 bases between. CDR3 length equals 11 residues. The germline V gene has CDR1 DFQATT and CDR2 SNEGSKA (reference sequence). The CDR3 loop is CSAKEDYGYTF. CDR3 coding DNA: TGCAGTGCTAAGGAGGACTATGGCTACACCTTC.

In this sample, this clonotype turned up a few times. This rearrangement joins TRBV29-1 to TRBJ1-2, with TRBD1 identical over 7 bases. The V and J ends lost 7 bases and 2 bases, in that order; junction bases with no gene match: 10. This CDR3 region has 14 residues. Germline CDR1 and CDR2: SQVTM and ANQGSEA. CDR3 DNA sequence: TGCAGCGCAACCGGGACAGCCTTAAACTATGGCTACACCTTC. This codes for CSATGTALNYGYTF.

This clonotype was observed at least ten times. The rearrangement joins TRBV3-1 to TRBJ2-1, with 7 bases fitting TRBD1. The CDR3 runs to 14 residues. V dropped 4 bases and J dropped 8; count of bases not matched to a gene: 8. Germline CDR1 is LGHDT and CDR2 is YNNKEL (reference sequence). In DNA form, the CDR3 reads TGTGCCAGCAGCCCCAGCACAGGGGACCATGAGCAGTTCTTC. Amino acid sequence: CASSPSTGDHEQFF.

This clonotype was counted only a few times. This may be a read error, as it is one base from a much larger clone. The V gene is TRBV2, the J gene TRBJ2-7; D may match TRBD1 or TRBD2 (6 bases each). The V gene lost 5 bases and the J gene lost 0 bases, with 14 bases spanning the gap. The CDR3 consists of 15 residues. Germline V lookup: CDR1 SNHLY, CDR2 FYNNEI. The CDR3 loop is CASSPMAGHSYEQYF. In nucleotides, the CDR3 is TGTGCCAGCAGTCCTATGGCGGGACACTCCTACGAGCAGTACTTC.

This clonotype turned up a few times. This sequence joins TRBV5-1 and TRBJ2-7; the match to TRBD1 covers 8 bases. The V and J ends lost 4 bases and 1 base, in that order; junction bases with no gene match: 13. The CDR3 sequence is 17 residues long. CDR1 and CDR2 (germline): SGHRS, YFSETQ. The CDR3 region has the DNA TGCGCCAGCAGCCAGATGAGGGGGACAGGTTCGTCCTACGAGCAGTACTTC. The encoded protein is CASSQMRGTGSSYEQYF.

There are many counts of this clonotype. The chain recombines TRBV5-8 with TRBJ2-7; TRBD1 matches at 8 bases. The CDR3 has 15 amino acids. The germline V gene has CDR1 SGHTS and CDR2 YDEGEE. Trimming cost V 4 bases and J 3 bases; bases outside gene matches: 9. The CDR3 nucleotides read TGTGCCAGCAGCACGGGGACAGGTCTTGGCTACGAGCAGTACTTC. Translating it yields CASSTGTGLGYEQYF.

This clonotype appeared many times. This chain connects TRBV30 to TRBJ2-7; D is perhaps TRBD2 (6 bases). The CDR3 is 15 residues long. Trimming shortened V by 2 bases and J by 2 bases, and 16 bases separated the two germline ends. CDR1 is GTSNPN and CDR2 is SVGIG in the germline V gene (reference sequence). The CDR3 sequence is CAWSTSGGRTYEQYF. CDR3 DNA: TGTGCCTGGAGTACATCGGGTGGGAGGACCTACGAGCAGTACTTC.

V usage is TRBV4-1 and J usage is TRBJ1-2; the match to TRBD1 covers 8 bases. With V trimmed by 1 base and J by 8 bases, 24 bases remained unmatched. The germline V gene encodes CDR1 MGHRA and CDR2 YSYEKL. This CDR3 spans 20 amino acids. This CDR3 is CASSQVMVGIGQGLTRGYTF. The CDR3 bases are TGCGCCAGCAGCCAAGTGATGGTCGGTATAGGACAGGGCCTAACGAGAGGCTACACCTTC.

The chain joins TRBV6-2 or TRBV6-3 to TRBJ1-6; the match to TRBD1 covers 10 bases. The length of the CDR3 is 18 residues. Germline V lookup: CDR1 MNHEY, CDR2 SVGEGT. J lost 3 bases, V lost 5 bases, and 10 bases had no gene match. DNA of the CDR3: TGTGCCAGCAGTAACCGGGACAGGGGAAGTATCTATAATTCACCCCTCCACTTT. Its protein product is CASSNRDRGSIYNSPLHF.